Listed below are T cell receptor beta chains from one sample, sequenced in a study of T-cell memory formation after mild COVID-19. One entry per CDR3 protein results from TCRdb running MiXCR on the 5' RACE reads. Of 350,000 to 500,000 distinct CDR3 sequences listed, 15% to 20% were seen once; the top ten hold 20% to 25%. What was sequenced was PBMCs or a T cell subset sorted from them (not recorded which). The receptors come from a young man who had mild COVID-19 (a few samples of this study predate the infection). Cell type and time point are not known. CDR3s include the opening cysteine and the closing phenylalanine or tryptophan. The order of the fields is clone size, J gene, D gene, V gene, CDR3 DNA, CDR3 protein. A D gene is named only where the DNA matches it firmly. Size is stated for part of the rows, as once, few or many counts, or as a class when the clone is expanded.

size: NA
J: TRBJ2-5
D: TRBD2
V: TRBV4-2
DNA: TGTGCCAGCAGCCATATTGCTAGCGGGGGGGCCGGAGAGACCCAGTACTTC
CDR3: CASSHIASGGAGETQYF

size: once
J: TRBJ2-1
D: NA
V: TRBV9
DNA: TGTGCCAGCAGCACCAGACAGGCCTCCTACAATGAGCAGTTCTTC
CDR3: CASSTRQASYNEQFF

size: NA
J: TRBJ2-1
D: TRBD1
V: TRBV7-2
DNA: TGTGCCAGCAGCTTAGGGGGACAGGGGATTTGGCAGTTCTTC
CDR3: CASSLGGQGIWQFF

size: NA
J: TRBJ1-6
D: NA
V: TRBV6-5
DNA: TGTGCCAGAAGCCTGGAGAATAATTCACCCCTCCACTTT
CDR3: CARSLENNSPLHF

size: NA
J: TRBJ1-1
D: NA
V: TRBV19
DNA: TGTGCCAGTAGCTCTCGACAGCACACTGAAGCTTTCTTT
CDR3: CASSSRQHTEAFF

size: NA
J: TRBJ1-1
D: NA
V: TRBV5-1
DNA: TGCGCCAGCAGCGATCCACAGGGTGGGGACACTGAAGCTTTCTTT
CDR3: CASSDPQGGDTEAFF

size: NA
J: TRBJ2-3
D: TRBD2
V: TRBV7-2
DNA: TGTGCCAGCAGCTTAGGACTAGCGGGGGGGTTAGCGCAGTATTTT
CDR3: CASSLGLAGGLAQYF

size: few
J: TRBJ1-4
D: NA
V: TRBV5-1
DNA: TGCGCCAGCAGCCCCGACCCGAATGAAAAACTGTTTTTT
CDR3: CASSPDPNEKLFF

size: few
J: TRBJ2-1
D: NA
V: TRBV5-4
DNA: TGTGCCAGCAGCTTACCTAGTGACAATGAGCAGTTCTTC
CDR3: CASSLPSDNEQFF

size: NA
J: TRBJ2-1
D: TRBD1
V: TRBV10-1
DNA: TGCGCCAGCAGTGAAGGGACAGGGCACAATGAGCAGTTCTTC
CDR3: CASSEGTGHNEQFF

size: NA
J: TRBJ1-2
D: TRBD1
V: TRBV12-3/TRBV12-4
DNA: TGTGCCAGCACCAATACAGGGGGCGGTGGCTACACCTTC
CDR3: CASTNTGGGGYTF

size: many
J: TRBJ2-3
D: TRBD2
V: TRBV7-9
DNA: TGTGCCAGCAGCCCCCTAGCGGGGGCTTCCAATACGCAGTATTTT
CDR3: CASSPLAGASNTQYF

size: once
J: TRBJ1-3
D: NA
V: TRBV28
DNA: TGTGCCAGCAGTGGACCGAACTCTGGAAACACCATATATTTT
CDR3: CASSGPNSGNTIYF

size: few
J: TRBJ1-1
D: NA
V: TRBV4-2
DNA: TGTGCCAGCAGCCAAGTGTGGGGGGGGAACACTGAAGCTTTCTTT
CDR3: CASSQVWGGNTEAFF

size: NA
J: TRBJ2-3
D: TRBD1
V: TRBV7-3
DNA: TGTGCCAGCAGCGAAGGGACAGCGAGCACAGATAAGCAGTATTTT
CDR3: CASSEGTASTDKQYF

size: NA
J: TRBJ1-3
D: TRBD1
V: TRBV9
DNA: TGTGCCAGCAGCGACAACCTTCAGGGGGGATCGGGCGGAAACACCATATATTTT
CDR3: CASSDNLQGGSGGNTIYF

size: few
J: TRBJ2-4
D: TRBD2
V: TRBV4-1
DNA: TGCGCCAGCAGCCATCCTAGCGGGGGAGCCAAAAACATTCAGTACTTC
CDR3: CASSHPSGGAKNIQYF

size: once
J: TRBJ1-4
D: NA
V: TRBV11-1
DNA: TGTGCCAGCAGCACCTCCGGGGGGACCGCCAACGAAAAACTGTTTTTT
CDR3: CASSTSGGTANEKLFF

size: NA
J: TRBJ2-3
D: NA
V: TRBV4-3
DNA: TGCGCCAGCAGCCAATCAAGGGAGGATACGCAGTATTTT
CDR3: CASSQSREDTQYF

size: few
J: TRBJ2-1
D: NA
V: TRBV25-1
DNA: TGTGCCAGCTCCTTCAGGCAGGGTGGGATCAATGAGCAGTTCTTC
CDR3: CASSFRQGGINEQFF

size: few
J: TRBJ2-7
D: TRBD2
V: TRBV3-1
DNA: TGTGCCAGCAGCCAGACGGGGGGGCTCTACGAGCAGTACTTC
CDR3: CASSQTGGLYEQYF

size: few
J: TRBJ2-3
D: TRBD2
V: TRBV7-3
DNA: TGTGCCAGCAGCATTAGCGGGGGTGTATGGGATACGCAGTATTTT
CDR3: CASSISGGVWDTQYF

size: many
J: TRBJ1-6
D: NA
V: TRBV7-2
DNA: TGTGCCGGGAGAGGGGTCAATAATTCACCCCTCCACTTT
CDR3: CAGRGVNNSPLHF

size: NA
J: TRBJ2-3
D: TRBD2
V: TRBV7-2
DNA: TGTGCCAGCAGCTCGGGGGGGGGCGAAGGTACGCAGTATTTT
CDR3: CASSSGGGEGTQYF

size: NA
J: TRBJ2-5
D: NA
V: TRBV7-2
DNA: TGTGCCAGCAGCAACCGACCCGGCCAAGAGACCCAGTACTTC
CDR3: CASSNRPGQETQYF

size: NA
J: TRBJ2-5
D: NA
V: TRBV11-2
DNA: TGTGCCAGCAGCTTAGATTCAGGCGGGGTAGGGACCCAGTACTTC
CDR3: CASSLDSGGVGTQYF

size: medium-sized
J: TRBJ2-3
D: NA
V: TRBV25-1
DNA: TGTGCCAGCACATCAGGGGCTGGCACAGATACGCAGTATTTT
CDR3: CASTSGAGTDTQYF

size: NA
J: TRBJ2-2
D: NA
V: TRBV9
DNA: TGTGCCAGCAGCGTATTCGGTGAGGCCACCGGGGAGCTGTTTTTT
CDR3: CASSVFGEATGELFF

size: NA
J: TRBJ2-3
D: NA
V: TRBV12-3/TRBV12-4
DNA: TGTGCCAGCATCTATGGCGGGGGCACAGATACGCAGTATTTT
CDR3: CASIYGGGTDTQYF

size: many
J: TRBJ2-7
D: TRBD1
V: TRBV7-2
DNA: TGTGCCAGCAGCCGGGACAGGGTATACGAGCAGTACTTC
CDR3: CASSRDRVYEQYF

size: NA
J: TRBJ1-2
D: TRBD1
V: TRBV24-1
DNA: TGTGCCACCAGTGAGTCCGGGACAGGGGGCAACTATGGCTACACCTTC
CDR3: CATSESGTGGNYGYTF

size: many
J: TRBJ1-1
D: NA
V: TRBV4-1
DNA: TGCGCCAGCAGCCAAGGGGGGGTAAAGCCTTTCTTT
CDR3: CASSQGGVKPFF

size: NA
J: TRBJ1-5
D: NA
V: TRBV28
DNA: TGTGCCAGCAGTTTCAGGTTGCGGCCCCAGCATTTT
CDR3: CASSFRLRPQHF

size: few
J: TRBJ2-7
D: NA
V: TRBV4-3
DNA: TGCGCCAGCAGCTACGGAGCCAACTACGAGCAGTACTTC
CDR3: CASSYGANYEQYF